There are many counts of the clone carrying this TCR beta chain. What it binds is not known. A read error is likely, as this CDR3 ends without the conserved phenylalanine or tryptophan. The DNA is left out, because the CDR3 cannot be placed on it with certainty; the CDR3 is given as TCRdb lists it. CDR1 and CDR2 (germline): SGHAT, FQNNGV. Termini included, the CDR3 measures 10 amino acids. The data were obtained in a study of human T cells and chemical hapten exposure. The overall study: A mostly female patient group had alopecia areata, totalis or universalis. Per-sample TCR yields varied mainly from small pooled library volume differences. Regarding the study as a whole: Correlating positively with patch test score were the PT1 expanded TCR counts. Significantly greater numbers of large CDR3 similarity clusters came from expanded TCRs than from controls.

From the RACE reads, TCRdb called clonotypes with MiXCR, one entry per CDR3 protein. The data show about 100,000 distinct CDR3 sequences, 11% seen once. Regarding time point: patch test 1, 2 weeks after DPC sensitization. The sample's treatment: therapeutic diphenylcyclopropenone sensitization with weekly scalp DPC. The chain recombines TRBV11-2 with TRBJ1-1; no check of the table's D call, TRBD1, against the DNA was made. The sequence was obtained from a middle-aged woman with alopecia areata. Some clones in this sample may be carry-over from other donors' samples. Material: whole blood, obtained in connection with sensitization to the hapten diphenylcyclopropenone (DPC). The chain's CDR3 is CASSLRGRSL.